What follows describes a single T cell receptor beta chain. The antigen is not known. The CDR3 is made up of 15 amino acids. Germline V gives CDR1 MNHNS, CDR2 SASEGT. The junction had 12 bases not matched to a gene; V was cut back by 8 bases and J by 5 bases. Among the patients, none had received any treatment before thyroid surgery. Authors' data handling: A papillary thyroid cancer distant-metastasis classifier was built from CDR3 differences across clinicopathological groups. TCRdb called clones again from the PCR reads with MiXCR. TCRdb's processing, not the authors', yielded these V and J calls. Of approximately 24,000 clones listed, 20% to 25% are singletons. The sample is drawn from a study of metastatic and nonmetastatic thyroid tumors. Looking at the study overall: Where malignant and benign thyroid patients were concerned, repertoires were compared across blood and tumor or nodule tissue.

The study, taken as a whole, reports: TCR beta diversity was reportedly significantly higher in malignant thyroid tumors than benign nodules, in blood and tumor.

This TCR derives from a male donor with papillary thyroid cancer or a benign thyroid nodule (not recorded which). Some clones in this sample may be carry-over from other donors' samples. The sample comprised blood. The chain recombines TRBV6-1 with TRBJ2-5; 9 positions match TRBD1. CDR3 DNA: TGTGCCAGCTTTCTTGGGACAGGGCGTTGGGAGACCCAGTACTTC. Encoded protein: CASFLGTGRWETQYF.